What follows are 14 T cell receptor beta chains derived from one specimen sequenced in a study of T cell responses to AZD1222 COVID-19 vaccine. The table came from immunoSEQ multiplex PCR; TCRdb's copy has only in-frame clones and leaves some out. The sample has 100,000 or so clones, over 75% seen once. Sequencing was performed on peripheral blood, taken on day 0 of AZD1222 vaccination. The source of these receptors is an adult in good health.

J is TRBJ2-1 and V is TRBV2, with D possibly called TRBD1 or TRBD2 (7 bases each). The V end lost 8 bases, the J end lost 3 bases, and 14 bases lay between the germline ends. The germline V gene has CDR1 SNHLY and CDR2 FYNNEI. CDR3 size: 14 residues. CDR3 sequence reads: CASREAGGYNEQFF. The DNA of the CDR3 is TGTGCCAGCCGGGAGGCAGGGGGCTACAATGAGCAGTTCTTC.

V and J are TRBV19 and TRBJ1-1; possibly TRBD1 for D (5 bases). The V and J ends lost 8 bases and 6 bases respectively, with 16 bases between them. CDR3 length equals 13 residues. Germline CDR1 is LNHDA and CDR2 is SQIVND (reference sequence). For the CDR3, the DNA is TGTGCCAGTCTTAGGCCCGGGACGTCTGAAGCTTTCTTT. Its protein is CASLRPGTSEAFF.

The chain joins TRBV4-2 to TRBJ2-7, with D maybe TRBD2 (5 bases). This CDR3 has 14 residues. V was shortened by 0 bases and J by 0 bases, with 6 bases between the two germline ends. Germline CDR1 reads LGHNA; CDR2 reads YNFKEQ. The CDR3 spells CASSQDRGSYEQYF. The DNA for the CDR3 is TGTGCCAGCAGCCAAGATCGGGGCTCCTACGAGCAGTACTTC.

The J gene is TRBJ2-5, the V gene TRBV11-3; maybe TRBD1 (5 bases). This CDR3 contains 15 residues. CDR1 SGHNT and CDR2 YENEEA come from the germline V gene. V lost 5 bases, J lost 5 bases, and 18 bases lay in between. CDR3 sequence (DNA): TGTGCCAGCAGCCCAGGGCTAGAAGGGCGGGAGACCCAGTACTTC. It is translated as CASSPGLEGRETQYF.

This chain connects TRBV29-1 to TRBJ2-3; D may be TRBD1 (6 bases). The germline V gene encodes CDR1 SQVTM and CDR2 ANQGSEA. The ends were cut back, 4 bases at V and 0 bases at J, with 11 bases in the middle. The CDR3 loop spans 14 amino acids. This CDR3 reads CSVALGQSTDTQYF. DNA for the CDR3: TGCAGCGTTGCTTTAGGACAGAGCACAGATACGCAGTATTTT.

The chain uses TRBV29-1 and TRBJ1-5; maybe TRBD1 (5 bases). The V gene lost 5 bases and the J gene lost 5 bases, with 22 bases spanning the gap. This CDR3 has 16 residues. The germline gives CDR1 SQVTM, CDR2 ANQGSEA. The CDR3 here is CSVQSRVDIRDQPQHF. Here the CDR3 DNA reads TGCAGCGTTCAGTCAAGGGTGGACATCAGGGATCAGCCCCAGCATTTT.

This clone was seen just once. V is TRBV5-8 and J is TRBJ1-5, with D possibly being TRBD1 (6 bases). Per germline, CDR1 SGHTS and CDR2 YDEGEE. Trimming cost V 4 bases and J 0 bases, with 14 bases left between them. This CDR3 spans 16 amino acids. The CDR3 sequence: CASSGGQFYSNQPQHF. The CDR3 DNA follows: TGTGCCAGCAGCGGTGGACAGTTTTATAGCAATCAGCCCCAGCATTTT.

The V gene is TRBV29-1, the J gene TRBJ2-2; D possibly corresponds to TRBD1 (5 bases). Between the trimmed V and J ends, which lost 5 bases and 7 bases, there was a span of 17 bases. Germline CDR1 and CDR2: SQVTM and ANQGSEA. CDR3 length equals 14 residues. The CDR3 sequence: CSVPGQGFGGELFF. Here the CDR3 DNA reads TGCAGCGTTCCAGGCCAGGGCTTTGGCGGGGAGCTGTTTTTT.

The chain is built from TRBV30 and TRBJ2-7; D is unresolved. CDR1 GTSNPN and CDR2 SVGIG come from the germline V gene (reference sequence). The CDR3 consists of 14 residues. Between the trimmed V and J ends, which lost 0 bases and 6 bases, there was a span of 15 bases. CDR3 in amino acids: CAWSVIQLGGEQYF. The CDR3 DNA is TGTGCCTGGAGTGTAATACAGCTCGGCGGCGAGCAGTACTTC.

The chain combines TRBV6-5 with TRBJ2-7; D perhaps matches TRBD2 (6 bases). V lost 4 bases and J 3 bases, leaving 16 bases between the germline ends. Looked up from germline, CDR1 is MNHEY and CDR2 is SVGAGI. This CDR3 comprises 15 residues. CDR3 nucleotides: TGTGCCAGCAGTTCACCGGGGGATTTACACTACGAGCAGTACTTC. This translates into CASSSPGDLHYEQYF.

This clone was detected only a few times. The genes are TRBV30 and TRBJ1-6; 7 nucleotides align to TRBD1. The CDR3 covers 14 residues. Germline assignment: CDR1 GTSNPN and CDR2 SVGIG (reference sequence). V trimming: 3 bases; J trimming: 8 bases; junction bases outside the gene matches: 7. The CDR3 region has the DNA TGTGCCTGGAGGAGGACAGGAGACGATTCACCCCTCCACTTT. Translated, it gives CAWRRTGDDSPLHF.

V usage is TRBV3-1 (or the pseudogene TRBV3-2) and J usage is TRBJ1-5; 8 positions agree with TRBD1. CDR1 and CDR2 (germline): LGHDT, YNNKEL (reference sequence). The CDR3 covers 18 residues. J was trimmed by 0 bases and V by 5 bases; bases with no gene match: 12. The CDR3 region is CASSGARDRPYSNQPQHF. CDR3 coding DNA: TGTGCCAGCAGCGGCGCCCGGGACAGGCCTTATAGCAATCAGCCCCAGCATTTT.

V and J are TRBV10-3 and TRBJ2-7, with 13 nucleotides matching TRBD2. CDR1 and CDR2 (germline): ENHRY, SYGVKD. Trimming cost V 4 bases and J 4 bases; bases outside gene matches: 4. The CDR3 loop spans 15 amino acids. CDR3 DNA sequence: TGTGCCATCAGTGGGGGACTAGCGGGAATATACGAGCAGTACTTC. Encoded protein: CAISGGLAGIYEQYF.

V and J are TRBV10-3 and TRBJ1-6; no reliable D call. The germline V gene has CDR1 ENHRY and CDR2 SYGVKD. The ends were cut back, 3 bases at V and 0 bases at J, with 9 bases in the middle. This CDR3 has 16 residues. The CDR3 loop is CAISDRVSSYNSPLHF. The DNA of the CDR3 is TGTGCCATCAGTGATCGGGTGAGCTCCTATAATTCACCCCTCCACTTT.